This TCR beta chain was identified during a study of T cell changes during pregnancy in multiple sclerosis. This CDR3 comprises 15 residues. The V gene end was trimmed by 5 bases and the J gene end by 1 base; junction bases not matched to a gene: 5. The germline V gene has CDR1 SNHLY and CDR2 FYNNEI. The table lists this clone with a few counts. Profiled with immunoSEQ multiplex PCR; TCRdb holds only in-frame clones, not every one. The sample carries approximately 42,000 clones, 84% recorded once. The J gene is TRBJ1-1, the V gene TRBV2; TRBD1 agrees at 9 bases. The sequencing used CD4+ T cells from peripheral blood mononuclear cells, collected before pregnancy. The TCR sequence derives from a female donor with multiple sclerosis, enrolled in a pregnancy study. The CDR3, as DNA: TGTGCCAGCAGTCAACAGGGGGCCGAGAACACTGAAGCTTTCTTT. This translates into CASSQQGAENTEAFF.